The TCR beta chain described here comes from a study of technical replicates of blood from a handful of donors listed by TCRdb under 2017. There are 14 amino acids in the CDR3, from cysteine to phenylalanine inclusive. The entry retains the CDR3 DNA only, 42 bases that are in frame from base 1. Trimming accounts for 6 bases at V and 6 bases at J, while the number of junction bases matched to no gene is 6. Based on the germline V gene, the CDR1 and CDR2 sequences are MDHEN and SYDVKM. About this clone itself: Its binding antigen is unknown. Base qualities were left out, and no much larger clone turns up one base away.

Library method: the immunoSEQ multiplex PCR assay. Not all clones reach the TCRdb copy of this immuneACCESS table, which keeps in-frame sequences only. Checked studies attribute under half of the gap to unresolved V genes and leave the rest unexplained. This sample holds 75,000 to 95,000 clones; just under 95% were observed only once. The biggest ten clones account for 0.2% to 0.3% of the sample. This TCR derives from a human donor in good health. The chain is made from TRBV28 and TRBJ2-7, and 12 bases in between align with TRBD2. Sequencing was done on a sample of T cells isolated from PBMCs. The CDR3 loop reads CASRSTSGRPEQYF. The DNA sequence is as follows: TGTGCCAGCAGATCTACTAGCGGGAGGCCCGAGCAGTACTTC.